A selection of T cell receptor beta chains follows, all from one sample in a study of blood T cells in healthy people across ages. TCRdb processed the 5' RACE reads anew with MiXCR; each CDR3 protein has one entry. Seen here are 1.5 million to 2 million distinct CDR3 sequences, about 28% observed once, and the top ten hold 6.5% to 8.5%. The sample was blood. These receptors originate from a woman in her thirties in good health. Both conserved end residues are part of each CDR3.

v_call,j_call,cdr3_aa
TRBV4-2,TRBJ2-2,CASSPADRPGELFF
TRBV3-1,TRBJ1-2,CASSQAVRGPHGYTF
TRBV27,TRBJ1-5,CASTNRTGYSNQPQHF
TRBV7-2,TRBJ2-3,CASSLWGRSSTDTQYF
TRBV30,TRBJ2-3,CAWSVGGRRTDTQYF
TRBV28,TRBJ2-7,CASSLSGTAAYEQYF
TRBV6-5,TRBJ2-5,CTSSYSPAADQETQYF
TRBV29-1,TRBJ2-7,CSASKSSSYEQYF
TRBV2,TRBJ1-1,CASSEGRSTEAFF
TRBV5-1,TRBJ2-7,CASSSATGGSYEQYF
TRBV18,TRBJ2-7,CASSPLSGQGSYEQYF
TRBV28,TRBJ1-5,CASRPTRYYNQPQHF
TRBV27,TRBJ2-2,CATQRRTNTGELFF
TRBV3-1,TRBJ2-5,CASSRAWDPTNEQYF
TRBV5-5,.,CASSLYWSETQYF
TRBV28,TRBJ2-4,CASGLGEQYF
TRBV4-3,.,CASSQDRDKYYEQYF
TRBV28,TRBJ1-1,CASNPHQNTEAFF
TRBV5-1,TRBJ1-4,CASSWDRVNEKLFF
TRBV29-1,TRBJ2-5,CSVELPGVGETQYF
TRBV5-1,TRBJ2-5,CASNGQGRSRSETQYF
TRBV20-1,TRBJ2-3,CSATFSGLAGGTDTQYF
TRBV2,TRBJ1-5,CASSKDRGGNQPQHF
TRBV6-6,TRBJ1-4,CASGTTGGRNEKLFF
TRBV6-5,TRBJ2-3,CASSWGIRATDTQYF
TRBV20-1,TRBJ2-1,CSVRPGLRPREQFF
TRBV29-1,TRBJ2-7,CSVGEGWGVRDEQYF